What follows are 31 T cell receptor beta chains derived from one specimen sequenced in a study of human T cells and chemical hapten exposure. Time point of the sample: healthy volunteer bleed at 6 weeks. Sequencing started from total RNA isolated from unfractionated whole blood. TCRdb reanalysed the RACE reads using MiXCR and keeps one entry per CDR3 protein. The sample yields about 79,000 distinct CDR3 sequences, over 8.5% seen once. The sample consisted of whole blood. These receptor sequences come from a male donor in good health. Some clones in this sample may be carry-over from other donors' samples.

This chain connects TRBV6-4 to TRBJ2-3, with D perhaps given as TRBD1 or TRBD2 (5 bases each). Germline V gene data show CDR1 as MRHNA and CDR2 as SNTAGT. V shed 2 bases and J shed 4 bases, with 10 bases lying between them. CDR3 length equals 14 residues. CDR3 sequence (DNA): TGTGCCAGCAGTGACGGGGGAGCGGCAGATACGCAGTATTTT. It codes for CASSDGGAADTQYF.

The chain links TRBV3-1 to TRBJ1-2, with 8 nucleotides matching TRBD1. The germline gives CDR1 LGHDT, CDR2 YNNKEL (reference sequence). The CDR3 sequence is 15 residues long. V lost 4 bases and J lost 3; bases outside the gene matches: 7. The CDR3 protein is CASSLRQGSDYGYTF. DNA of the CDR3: TGTGCCAGCAGCCTTCGACAGGGGAGCGACTATGGCTACACCTTC.

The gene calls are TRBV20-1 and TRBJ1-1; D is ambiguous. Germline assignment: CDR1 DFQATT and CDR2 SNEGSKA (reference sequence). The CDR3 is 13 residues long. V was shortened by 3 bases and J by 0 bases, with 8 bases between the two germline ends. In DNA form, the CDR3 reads TGCAGTGCTAGCCGGCAGCTGAACACTGAAGCTTTCTTT. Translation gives CSASRQLNTEAFF.

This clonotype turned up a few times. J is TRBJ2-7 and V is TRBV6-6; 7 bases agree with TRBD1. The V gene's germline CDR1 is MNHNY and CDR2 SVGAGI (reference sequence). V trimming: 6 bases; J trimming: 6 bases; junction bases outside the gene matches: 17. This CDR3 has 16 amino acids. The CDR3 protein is CASSSPYRGSFLEQYF. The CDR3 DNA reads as TGTGCCAGCAGCTCCCCTTACAGGGGATCCTTCCTCGAGCAGTACTTC.

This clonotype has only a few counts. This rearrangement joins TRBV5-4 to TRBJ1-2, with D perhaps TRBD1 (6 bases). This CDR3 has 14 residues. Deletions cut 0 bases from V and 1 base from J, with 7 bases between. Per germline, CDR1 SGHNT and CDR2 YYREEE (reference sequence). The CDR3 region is CASSLEQGNYGYTF. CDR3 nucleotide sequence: TGTGCCAGCAGCTTGGAACAGGGTAACTATGGCTACACCTTC.

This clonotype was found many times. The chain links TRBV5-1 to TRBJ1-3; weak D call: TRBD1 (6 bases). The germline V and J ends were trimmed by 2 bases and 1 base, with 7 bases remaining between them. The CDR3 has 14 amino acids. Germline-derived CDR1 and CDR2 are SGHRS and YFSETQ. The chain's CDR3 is CASSFGTSGNTIYF. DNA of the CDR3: TGCGCCAGCAGCTTTGGGACATCTGGAAACACCATATATTTT.

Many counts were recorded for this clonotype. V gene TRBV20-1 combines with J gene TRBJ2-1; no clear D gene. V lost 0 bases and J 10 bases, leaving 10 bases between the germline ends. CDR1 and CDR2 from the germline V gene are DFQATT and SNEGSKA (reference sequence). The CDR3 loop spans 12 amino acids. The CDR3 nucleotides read TGCAGTGCTAGAGAGGGTACCCAGGAGCAGTTCTTC. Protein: CSAREGTQEQFF.

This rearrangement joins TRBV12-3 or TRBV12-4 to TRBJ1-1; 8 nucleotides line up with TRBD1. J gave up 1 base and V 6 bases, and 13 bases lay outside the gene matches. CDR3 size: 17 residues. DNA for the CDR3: TGTGCCAGCAGCCCGACAGGGGTAGACCGGGGGAACACTGAAGCTTTCTTT. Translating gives CASSPTGVDRGNTEAFF.

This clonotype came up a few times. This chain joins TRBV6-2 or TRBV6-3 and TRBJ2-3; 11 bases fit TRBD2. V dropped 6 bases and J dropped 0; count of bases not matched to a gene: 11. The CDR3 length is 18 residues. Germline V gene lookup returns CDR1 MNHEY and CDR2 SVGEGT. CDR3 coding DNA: TGTGCCAGCAGCTTCACTAGCGGGAGTTCCCTTAGCACAGATACGCAGTATTTT. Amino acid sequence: CASSFTSGSSLSTDTQYF.

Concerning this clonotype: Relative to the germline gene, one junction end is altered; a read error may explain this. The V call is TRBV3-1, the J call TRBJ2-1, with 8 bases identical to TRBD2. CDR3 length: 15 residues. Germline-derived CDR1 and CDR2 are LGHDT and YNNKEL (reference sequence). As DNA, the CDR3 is TGTGCCAGCAGCCCGAGCGGGGGCCGGTACAGTGAGCAGTTCTTC. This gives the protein CASSPSGGRYSEQFF.

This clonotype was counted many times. The CDR3 protein is CASSPASQGARAEAFF. The CDR3 bases are TGTGCCAGCAGTCCCGCTTCCCAGGGGGCGCGCGCTGAAGCTTTCTTT. The chain combines TRBV27 with TRBJ1-1, with 8 nucleotides matching TRBD1. CDR1 is MNHEY and CDR2 is SMNVEV in the germline V gene (reference sequence). V lost 5 bases to trimming and J lost 6 bases; unmatched junction nucleotides: 14. CDR3 length: 16 residues.

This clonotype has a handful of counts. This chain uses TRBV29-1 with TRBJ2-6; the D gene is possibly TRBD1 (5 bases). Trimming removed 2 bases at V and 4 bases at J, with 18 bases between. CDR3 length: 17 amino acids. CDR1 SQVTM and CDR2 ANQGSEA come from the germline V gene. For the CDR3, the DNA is TGCAGCGTTGAATCGCTAAGTAGGGGAACCGGGGCCAACGTCCTGACTTTC. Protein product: CSVESLSRGTGANVLTF.

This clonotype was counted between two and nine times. CDR3 sequence (DNA): TGCGCCAGCAGCTGGACAGGGCAGGCTGAAGCTTTCTTT. Translation: CASSWTGQAEAFF. The chain employs TRBV5-1 and TRBJ1-1, with 8 nucleotides matching TRBD1. Germline V CDR1 and CDR2: SGHRS, YFSETQ. CDR3 length equals 13 residues. The trim removed 3 bases at V and 6 bases at J, leaving 4 bases unmatched.

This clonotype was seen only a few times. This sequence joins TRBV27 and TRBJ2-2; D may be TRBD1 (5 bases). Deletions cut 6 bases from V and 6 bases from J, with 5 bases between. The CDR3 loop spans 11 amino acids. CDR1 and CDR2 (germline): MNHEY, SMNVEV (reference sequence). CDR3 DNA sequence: TGTGCCAGCAGAGGGGCCGGGGAGCTGTTTTTT. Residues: CASRGAGELFF.

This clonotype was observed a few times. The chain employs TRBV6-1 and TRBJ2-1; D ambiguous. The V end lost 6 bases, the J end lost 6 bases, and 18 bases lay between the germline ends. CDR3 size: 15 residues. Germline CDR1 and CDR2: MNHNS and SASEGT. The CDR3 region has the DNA TGTGCCAGCAGATCGACTCGAAACGGCTTCAATGAGCAGTTCTTC. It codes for CASRSTRNGFNEQFF.

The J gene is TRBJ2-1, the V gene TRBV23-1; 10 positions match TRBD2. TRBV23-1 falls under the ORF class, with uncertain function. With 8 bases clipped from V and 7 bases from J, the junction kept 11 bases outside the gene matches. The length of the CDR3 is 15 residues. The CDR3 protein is CASPKTSGLLNEQFF. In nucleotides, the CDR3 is TGCGCCAGCCCTAAGACTAGCGGGCTTTTGAATGAGCAGTTCTTC.

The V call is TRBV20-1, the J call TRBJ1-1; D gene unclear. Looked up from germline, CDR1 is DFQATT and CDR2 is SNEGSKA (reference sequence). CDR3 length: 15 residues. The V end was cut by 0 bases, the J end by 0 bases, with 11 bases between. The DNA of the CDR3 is TGCAGTGCTAGAGATAGGGAGAACATGAACACTGAAGCTTTCTTT. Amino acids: CSARDRENMNTEAFF.

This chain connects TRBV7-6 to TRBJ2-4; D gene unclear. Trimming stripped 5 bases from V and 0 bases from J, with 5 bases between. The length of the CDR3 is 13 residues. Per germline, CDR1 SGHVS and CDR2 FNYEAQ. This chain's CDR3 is CASSPIAKNIQYF. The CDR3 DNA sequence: TGTGCCAGCAGCCCCATAGCCAAAAACATTCAGTACTTC.

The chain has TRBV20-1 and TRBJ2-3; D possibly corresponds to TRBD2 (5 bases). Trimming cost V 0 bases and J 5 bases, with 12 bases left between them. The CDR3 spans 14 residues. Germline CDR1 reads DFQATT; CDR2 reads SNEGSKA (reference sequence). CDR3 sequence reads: CSARDGPSLDTQYF. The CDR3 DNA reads TGCAGTGCTAGAGATGGCCCTAGCTTAGATACGCAGTATTTT.

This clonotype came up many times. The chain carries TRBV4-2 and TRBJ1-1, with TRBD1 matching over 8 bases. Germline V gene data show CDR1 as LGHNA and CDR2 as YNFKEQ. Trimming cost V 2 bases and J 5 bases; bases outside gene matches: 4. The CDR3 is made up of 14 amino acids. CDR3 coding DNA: TGTGCCAGCAGCCAAACAGGGGGTGAGACTGAAGCTTTCTTT. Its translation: CASSQTGGETEAFF.

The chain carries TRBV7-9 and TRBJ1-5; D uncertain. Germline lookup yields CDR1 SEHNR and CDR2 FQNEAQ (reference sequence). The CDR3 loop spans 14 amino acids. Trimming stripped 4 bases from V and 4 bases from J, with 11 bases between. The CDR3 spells CASSSEVSNQPQHF. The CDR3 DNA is TGTGCCAGCAGCTCAGAAGTTTCTAATCAGCCCCAGCATTTT.

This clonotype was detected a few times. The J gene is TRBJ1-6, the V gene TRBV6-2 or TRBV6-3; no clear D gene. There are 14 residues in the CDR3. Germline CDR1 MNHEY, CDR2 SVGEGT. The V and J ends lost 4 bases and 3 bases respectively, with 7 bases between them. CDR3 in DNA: TGTGCCAGCAGTTCCGACGGCTATAATTCACCCCTCCACTTT. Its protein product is CASSSDGYNSPLHF.

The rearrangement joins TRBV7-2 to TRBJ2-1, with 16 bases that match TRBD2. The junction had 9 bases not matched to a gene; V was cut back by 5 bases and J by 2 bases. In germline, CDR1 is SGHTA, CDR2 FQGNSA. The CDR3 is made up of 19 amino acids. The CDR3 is CASSLSGTSGGAPYNEQFF. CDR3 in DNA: TGTGCCAGCAGCCTATCCGGGACTAGCGGGGGGGCGCCCTACAATGAGCAGTTCTTC.

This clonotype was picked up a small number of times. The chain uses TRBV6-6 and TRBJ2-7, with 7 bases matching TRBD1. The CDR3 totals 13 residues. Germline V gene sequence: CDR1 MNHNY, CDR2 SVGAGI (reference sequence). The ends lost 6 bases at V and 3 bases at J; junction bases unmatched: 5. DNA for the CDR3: TGTGCCAGCAGCCTGGACAGGAACTACGAGCAGTACTTC. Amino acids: CASSLDRNYEQYF.

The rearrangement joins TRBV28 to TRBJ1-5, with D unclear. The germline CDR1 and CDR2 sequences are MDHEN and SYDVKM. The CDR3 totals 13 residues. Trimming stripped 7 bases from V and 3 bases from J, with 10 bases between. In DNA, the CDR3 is TGTGCCAGCACTCCGGCAGACAATCAGCCCCAGCATTTT. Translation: CASTPADNQPQHF.

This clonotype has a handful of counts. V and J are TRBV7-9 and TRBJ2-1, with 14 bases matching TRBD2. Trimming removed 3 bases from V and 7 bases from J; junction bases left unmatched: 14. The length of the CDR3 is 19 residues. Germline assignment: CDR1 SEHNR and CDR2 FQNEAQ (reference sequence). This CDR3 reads CASSLPGLAGASGGNEQFF. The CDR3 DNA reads TGTGCCAGCAGCTTGCCGGGACTAGCGGGAGCCTCGGGGGGAAATGAGCAGTTCTTC.

The DNA for the CDR3 is TGTGCCTCAGGGGGGGGCCCCACTAATGAAAAACTGTTTTTT. This encodes CASGGGPTNEKLFF. The chain uses TRBV15 and TRBJ1-4, with TRBD1 identical over 7 bases. This CDR3 comprises 14 residues. The ends lost 11 bases at V and 2 bases at J; junction bases unmatched: 8. Looked up from germline, CDR1 is LNHNV and CDR2 is YYDKDF (reference sequence).

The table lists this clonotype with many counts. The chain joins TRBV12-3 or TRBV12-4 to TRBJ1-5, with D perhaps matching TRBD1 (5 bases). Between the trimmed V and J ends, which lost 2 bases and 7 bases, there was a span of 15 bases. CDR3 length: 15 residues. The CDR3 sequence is CASSLSGEGDQPQHF. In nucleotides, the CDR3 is TGTGCCAGCAGTTTAAGTGGCGAAGGGGACCAGCCCCAGCATTTT.

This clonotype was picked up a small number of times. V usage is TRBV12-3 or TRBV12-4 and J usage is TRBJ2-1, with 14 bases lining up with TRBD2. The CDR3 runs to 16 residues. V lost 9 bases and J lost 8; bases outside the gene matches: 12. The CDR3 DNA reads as TGTGCCAGTATGGGACTAGCGGGAGAAAGGATCGATGAGCAGTTCTTC. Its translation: CASMGLAGERIDEQFF.

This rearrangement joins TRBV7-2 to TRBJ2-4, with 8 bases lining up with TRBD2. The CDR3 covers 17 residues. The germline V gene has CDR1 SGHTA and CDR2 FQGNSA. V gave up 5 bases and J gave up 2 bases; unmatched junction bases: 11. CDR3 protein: CASSEGLAGQPKNIQYF. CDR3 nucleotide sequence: TGTGCCAGCAGCGAAGGACTAGCCGGTCAGCCCAAAAACATTCAGTACTTC. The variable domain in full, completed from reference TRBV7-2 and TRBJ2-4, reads GAGVSQSPSNKVTEKGKDVELRCDPISGHTALYWYRQSLGQGLEFLIYFQGNSAPDKSGLPSDRFSAERTGGSVSTLTIQRTQQEDSAVYLCASSEGLAGQPKNIQYFGAGTRLSVL.

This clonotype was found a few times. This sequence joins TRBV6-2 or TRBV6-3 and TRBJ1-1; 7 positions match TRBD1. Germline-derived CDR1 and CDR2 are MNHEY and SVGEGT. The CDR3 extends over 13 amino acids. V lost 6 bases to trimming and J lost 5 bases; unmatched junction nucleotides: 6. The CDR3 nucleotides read TGTGCCAGCAGAGTCCCGGGACAGACTGAAGCTTTCTTT. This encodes CASRVPGQTEAFF.